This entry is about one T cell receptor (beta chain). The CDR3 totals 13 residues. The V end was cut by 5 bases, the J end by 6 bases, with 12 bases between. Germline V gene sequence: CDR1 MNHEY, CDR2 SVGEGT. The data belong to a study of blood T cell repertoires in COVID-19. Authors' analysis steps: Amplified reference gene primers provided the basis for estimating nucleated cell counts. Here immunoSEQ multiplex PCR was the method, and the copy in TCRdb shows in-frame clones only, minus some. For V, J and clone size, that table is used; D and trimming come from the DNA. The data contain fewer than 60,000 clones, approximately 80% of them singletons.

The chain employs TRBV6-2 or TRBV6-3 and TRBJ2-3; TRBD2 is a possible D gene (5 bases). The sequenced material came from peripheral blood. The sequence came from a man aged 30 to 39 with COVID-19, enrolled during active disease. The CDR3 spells CASSDTAGDTQYF. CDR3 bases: TGTGCCAGCAGTGACACGGCGGGTGATACGCAGTATTTT.